This T cell receptor (beta chain) was retrieved from a study of T cell responses to AZD1222 COVID-19 vaccine. TCRdb's copy holds only in-frame clones and misses some; the assay was immunoSEQ multiplex PCR. The data contain about 110,000 clones, around 92% of them singletons. A word on this clone: Its cognate antigen is unknown.

The V gene lost 7 bases and the J gene lost 3 bases, with 6 bases spanning the gap. The length of the CDR3 is 11 residues. CDR1 is KGHSH and CDR2 is LQKENI in the germline V gene. The study, taken as a whole, reports: Rises in breadth and depth of Spike-specific TCRs came after two AZD1222 doses. A mostly white British donor set with more females was recruited, and clonal diversity was possibly underestimated. Reports say nearly half of spike-specific TCRs go after unmutated variant regions. Repertoires were sampled only after the peak T cell response.

This chain uses TRBV18 with TRBJ1-1; D gene unclear. The source of this sequence is an adult in good health. Specimen: peripheral blood, collected on day 0 of AZD1222 vaccination. CDR3 in DNA: TGTGCCAGCTGGAAGGACACTGAAGCTTTCTTT. Translating gives CASWKDTEAFF.